These 17 T cell receptor beta chains were sequenced from one sample in a study of PD-L1 blockade in urothelial cancer. Sample time point: peripheral blood 6 weeks after treatment start. Sequenced by immunoSEQ multiplex PCR; TCRdb stores in-frame clones only, minus some. The sample has about 39,000 clones, 84% seen once. The sequencing used PBMCs, collected around atezolizumab (anti-PD-L1) treatment. Receptors originate from a man in his forties with urothelial cancer.

V and J are TRBV15 and TRBJ2-1; D uncertain. Per germline, CDR1 LNHNV and CDR2 YYDKDF (reference sequence). The CDR3 runs 14 residues. Trimming shortened V by 5 bases and J by 9 bases, and 17 bases separated the two germline ends. The CDR3 DNA reads as TGTGCCACCAGCGAAGGAGTCGGTTGGAGTGAGCAGTTCTTC. It translates to CATSEGVGWSEQFF. The whole variable domain, filled in from reference TRBV15 and TRBJ2-1, reads DAMVIQNPRYQVTQFGKPVTLSCSQTLNHNVMYWYQQKSSQAPKLLFHYYDKDFNNEADTPDNFQSRRPNTSFCFLDIRSPGLGDTAMYLCATSEGVGWSEQFFGPGTRLTVL.

The V and J genes are TRBV18 and TRBJ2-7; tentative D call: TRBD1 (5 bases). Germline V gene sequence: CDR1 KGHSH, CDR2 LQKENI. The germline V and J ends were trimmed by 2 bases and 3 bases, with 14 bases remaining between them. The CDR3 is made up of 15 amino acids. The CDR3 sequence: CASSPTQGTVYEQYF. CDR3 nucleotides: TGTGCCAGCTCACCAACCCAGGGAACGGTCTACGAGCAGTACTTC.

This clone was picked up a small number of times. The chain uses TRBV25-1 and TRBJ2-2; a possible D gene is TRBD2 (6 bases). V was pared by 5 bases and J by 7 bases, with 11 bases between. Germline V gene sequence: CDR1 MGHDK, CDR2 SYGVNS. The CDR3 runs 13 residues. The CDR3 region is CASSSGGVGELFF. The CDR3 nucleotides read TGTGCCAGCAGTTCCGGAGGGGTCGGGGAGCTGTTTTTT.

The chain combines TRBV10-1 with TRBJ2-7, with 13 bases lining up with TRBD2. V lost 3 bases to trimming and J lost 3 bases; unmatched junction nucleotides: 5. This CDR3 has 16 residues. Germline V gene data show CDR1 as WNHNN and CDR2 as SYGVQD (reference sequence). CDR3 sequence: CASSDRTSGSLYEQYF. The CDR3 region has the DNA TGCGCCAGCAGTGACCGGACTAGCGGGAGTCTCTACGAGCAGTACTTC.

The chain is built from TRBV6-5 and TRBJ2-2, with TRBD2 matching 7 bases. V shed 8 bases, J shed 4 bases, and the junction held 7 bases outside the gene matches. Germline CDR1 and CDR2: MNHEY and SVGAGI. This CDR3 is built from 14 residues. CDR3 coding DNA: TGTGCCAGCGGGGGGGTCCTGACCACCGGGGAGCTGTTTTTT. Its translation: CASGGVLTTGELFF.

The V call is TRBV5-4, the J call TRBJ2-3; D ambiguous. Germline V gene data show CDR1 as SGHNT and CDR2 as YYREEE (reference sequence). This CDR3 contains 15 residues. With 3 bases removed from V and 0 bases from J, the gap between germline ends came to 11 bases. CDR3 in DNA: TGTGCCAGCAGCTATGACTCGCGGAGCACAGATACGCAGTATTTT. Amino acid sequence: CASSYDSRSTDTQYF.

The V and J genes are TRBV5-1 and TRBJ2-1, with D perhaps matching TRBD2 (5 bases). In germline, CDR1 is SGHRS, CDR2 YFSETQ. V lost 9 bases and J lost 9, with 13 bases in between. The CDR3 extends over 11 amino acids. CDR3 amino acids: CATTLGGEQFF. Here the CDR3 DNA reads TGCGCCACTACGCTCGGAGGTGAGCAGTTCTTC.

The V gene is TRBV10-2, the J gene TRBJ2-1, with D unresolved. The CDR3 is 16 amino acids. CDR1 is WSHSY, CDR2 SAAADI, per germline. The ends were cut back, 0 bases at V and 3 bases at J, with 12 bases in the middle. DNA of the CDR3: TGCGCCAGCAGTGAGTCGACCTGGGCTATCTACAATGAGCAGTTCTTC. This gives the protein CASSESTWAIYNEQFF.

In nucleotides, the CDR3 is TGTGCCTGGAGTCCTCCTGGGAGTGTCAATGAGCAGTTCTTC. Translated, it gives CAWSPPGSVNEQFF. The rearrangement links TRBV30 to TRBJ2-1; a weak D match, TRBD2 (5 bases). Trimming cost V 2 bases and J 6 bases, with 14 bases left between them. This CDR3 contains 14 residues. Germline V lookup: CDR1 GTSNPN, CDR2 SVGIG (reference sequence).

The V gene is TRBV5-1, the J gene TRBJ2-5, with a tentative D call TRBD2 (5 bases). The CDR3 length is 13 residues. Germline CDR1 reads SGHRS; CDR2 reads YFSETQ. Between the trimmed V and J ends, which lost 1 base and 3 bases, there was a span of 7 bases. The CDR3 protein is CASSLSGKETQYF. CDR3 coding DNA: TGCGCCAGCAGCTTGTCGGGGAAAGAGACCCAGTACTTC.

This clone was seen more than once but under ten times. CDR3: CASSMTSVGVLEQFF. CDR3 in DNA: TGTGCCAGTAGTATGACTAGCGTGGGAGTCCTTGAGCAGTTCTTC. This sequence joins TRBV19 and TRBJ2-1, with 8 bases lining up with TRBD2. Trimming removed 3 bases from V and 9 bases from J; junction bases left unmatched: 10. Germline loops: CDR1 LNHDA, CDR2 SQIVND (reference sequence). There are 15 residues in the CDR3.

V usage is TRBV7-3 and J usage is TRBJ2-3; 10 nucleotides agree with TRBD2. Germline V gene sequence: CDR1 SGHTA, CDR2 FQGTGA. The V segment lost 4 bases and the J segment 4 bases; nucleotides outside the gene matches: 5. The CDR3 totals 15 residues. Here the CDR3 reads CASSSLAGVSDTQYF. The DNA for the CDR3 is TGTGCCAGCAGCTCGCTAGCGGGAGTTTCAGATACGCAGTATTTT.

V and J are TRBV21-1 and TRBJ1-5; TRBD1 is the table's D call and was not checked against the DNA. TRBV21-1 is marked as a pseudogene. The CDR3 length is 18 residues. CDR3 sequence: CASSPDRGRIIGNQPQHF. Written as DNA, the CDR3 is TGTGCCAGCAGCCCGGACAGGGGGCGAATTATAGGCAATCAGCCCCAGCATTTT.

The rearrangement joins TRBV18 to TRBJ2-1; possible D gene TRBD1, 6 bases. Trimming took off 6 bases at V and 5 bases at J, with 23 bases between the two ends. This CDR3 comprises 17 residues. CDR1 and CDR2 (germline): KGHSH, LQKENI. The CDR3 nucleotides are TGTGCCAGCTCCCACGGGAATGGCAGGGGAAAGAACAATGAGCAGTTCTTC. This translates into CASSHGNGRGKNNEQFF.

This clone was observed a single time. This sequence joins TRBV7-2 and TRBJ2-2, with D possibly matching TRBD1 (5 bases). The CDR3 loop spans 13 amino acids. Germline V gene lookup returns CDR1 SGHTA and CDR2 FQGNSA. V was clipped by 5 bases and J by 8 bases, with 12 bases between them. The CDR3 region has the DNA TGTGCCAGCAGCCCCCCCAGGGTGGGGGAGCTGTTTTTT. Residues: CASSPPRVGELFF. The entire variable domain, with the rest obtained from reference TRBV7-2 and TRBJ2-2, is as follows: GAGVSQSPSNKVTEKGKDVELRCDPISGHTALYWYRQSLGQGLEFLIYFQGNSAPDKSGLPSDRFSAERTGGSVSTLTIQRTQQEDSAVYLCASSPPRVGELFFGEGSRLTVL.

This clone was counted between two and nine times. V is TRBV4-1 and J is TRBJ1-5, with TRBD1 as a possible D gene (6 bases). The CDR3 has 16 residues. Trimming left V 3 bases short and J 0 bases short, with 12 bases between. Germline loops: CDR1 MGHRA, CDR2 YSYEKL. DNA of the CDR3: TGCGCCAGCAGCCATCGGACAGTCAATAGCAATCAGCCCCAGCATTTT. Translated: CASSHRTVNSNQPQHF.

This clone was detected only a few times. This chain joins TRBV11-2 and TRBJ1-1, with TRBD1 matching over 7 bases. V lost 4 bases to trimming and J lost 5 bases; unmatched junction nucleotides: 10. This CDR3 is 15 amino acids long. CDR1 and CDR2 (germline): SGHAT, FQNNGV. CDR3 bases: TGTGCCAGCAGCTCCCTACAGGGGTCAAGGACTGAAGCTTTCTTT. Its translation: CASSSLQGSRTEAFF.